A single sample gave rise to the 8 T cell receptor beta chains below, sequenced in a study of cytomegalovirus exposure and HLA in healthy donors. With 60 Vbeta and 13 Jbeta primers, the PCR was carried out. Data came from immunoSEQ multiplex PCR; TCRdb stores just in-frame clones and leaves some out. The sample shows 95,000 to 150,000 clones, around 80% of them seen only once. The sample comprised PBMCs. These receptors were taken from a woman between 35 and 50 years old in good health and CMV-seropositive.

V and J are TRBV19 and TRBJ1-6, with TRBD1 matching 7 bases. V was pared by 6 bases and J by 0 bases, with 5 bases of the junction left unmatched. Germline V gene sequence: CDR1 LNHDA, CDR2 SQIVND (reference sequence). The CDR3 contains 16 residues. CDR3 in amino acids: CASRTGSGSYNSPLHF. The DNA for the CDR3 is TGTGCCAGTAGGACAGGGTCGGGCTCCTATAATTCACCCCTCCACTTT.

V gene TRBV2 combines with J gene TRBJ2-3, with TRBD2 matching 7 bases. V lost 7 bases and J lost 2; bases outside the gene matches: 12. The CDR3 loop spans 16 amino acids. CDR1 and CDR2 from the germline V gene are SNHLY and FYNNEI. The CDR3: CASNWNGRGTTDTQYF. The CDR3 bases are TGTGCCAGCAACTGGAACGGGCGGGGGACCACAGATACGCAGTATTTT. The full variable domain, completed using reference TRBV2 and TRBJ2-3, is EPEVTQTPSHQVTQMGQEVILRCVPISNHLYFYWYRQILGQKVEFLVSFYNNEISEKSEIFDDQFSVERPDGSNFTLKIRSTKLEDSAMYFCASNWNGRGTTDTQYFGPGTRLTVL.

The rearrangement links TRBV30 to TRBJ2-5; D is possibly TRBD2 (6 bases). The CDR3 has 16 amino acids. V was clipped by 4 bases and J by 2 bases, with 20 bases between them. Germline V CDR1 and CDR2: GTSNPN, SVGIG (reference sequence). The CDR3 region has the DNA TGTGCCTGGATCCCCATGACTAGTGCGGGGCAAGAGACCCAGTACTTC. It yields the protein CAWIPMTSAGQETQYF.

The chain joins TRBV7-9 to TRBJ2-5; TRBD1 might be the D (6 bases). The V gene lost 5 bases and the J gene lost 4 bases, with 20 bases spanning the gap. The germline gives CDR1 SEHNR, CDR2 FQNEAQ (reference sequence). The length of the CDR3 is 16 residues. In DNA, the CDR3 is TGTGCCAGCAGCGTAACAGGGTACCTGGCCTTAGAGACCCAGTACTTC. As protein: CASSVTGYLALETQYF.

The chain employs TRBV6-5 and TRBJ2-7; 8 bases map to TRBD1. This CDR3 spans 12 amino acids. V lost 6 bases and J lost 6; bases outside the gene matches: 4. CDR1 MNHEY and CDR2 SVGAGI come from the germline V gene. The CDR3 spells CASRNGQGEQYF. The CDR3 bases are TGTGCCAGCAGGAACGGACAGGGCGAGCAGTACTTC.

This chain connects TRBV5-8 to TRBJ2-1; TRBD1 matches at 11 bases. Looked up from germline, CDR1 is SGHTS and CDR2 is YDEGEE. The CDR3 consists of 14 residues. J lost 7 bases, V lost 5 bases, and 5 bases had no gene match. CDR3 region: CASRTGTGGNEQFF. For the CDR3, the DNA is TGTGCCAGCAGAACCGGGACAGGGGGAAATGAGCAGTTCTTC. The whole variable domain, filled in from reference TRBV5-8 and TRBJ2-1, reads EAGVTQSPTHLIKTRGQQATLRCSPISGHTSVYWYQQALGLGLQFLLWYDEGEERNRGNFPPRFSGRQFPNYSSELNVNALELEDSALYLCASRTGTGGNEQFFGPGTRLTVL.

The chain joins TRBV5-8 to TRBJ1-6, with 12 nucleotides matching TRBD1. The CDR3 covers 18 residues. Germline V gene sequence: CDR1 SGHTS, CDR2 YDEGEE. With V trimmed by 7 bases and J by 0 bases, 8 bases remained unmatched. CDR3 coding DNA: TGTGCCAGCGTACCCGGGACAGGGGGCTTCTCCTATAATTCACCCCTCCACTTT. Translated: CASVPGTGGFSYNSPLHF. The complete variable domain, with remaining parts taken from reference TRBV5-8 and TRBJ1-6, reads EAGVTQSPTHLIKTRGQQATLRCSPISGHTSVYWYQQALGLGLQFLLWYDEGEERNRGNFPPRFSGRQFPNYSSELNVNALELEDSALYLCASVPGTGGFSYNSPLHFGNGTRLTVT.

The chain joins TRBV7-9 to TRBJ2-5, with TRBD1 as a possible D gene (6 bases). CDR3 size: 14 residues. The germline V and J ends were trimmed by 5 bases and 2 bases, with 12 bases remaining between them. Germline CDR1 is SEHNR and CDR2 is FQNEAQ (reference sequence). The CDR3 sequence: CASSPGTSQETQYF. For the CDR3, the DNA is TGTGCCAGCAGCCCGGGGACATCTCAAGAGACCCAGTACTTC. Full variable domain (missing parts from reference TRBV7-9 and TRBJ2-5): DTGVSQNPRHKITKRGQNVTFRCDPISEHNRLYWYRQTLGQGPEFLTYFQNEAQLEKSRLLSDRFSAERPKGSFSTLEIQRTEQGDSAMYLCASSPGTSQETQYFGPGTRLLVL.